This entry lists 24 T cell receptor beta chains sequenced from one sample in a study of CD8 T cells in ankylosing spondylitis (TCRdb year 2017). Study-wide findings and limitations: Blood from ankylosing spondylitis patients appeared to be characterized by a TCR beta motif made up of seven or eight highly homologous amino acid variants.

These TCRs are of unknown antigen specificity. Receptors were amplified or captured by 5' RACE. Sequenced using an Illumina HiSeq 2500. The public sequencing data were trimmed at Q25 with fastp and processed into clonotypes with MiXCR by TCRdb, which kept only in-frame beta chains. Duplicate CDR3 protein sequences are folded into a single record with the most common DNA and genes. In this sample the table shows 800,000 to 900,000 distinct CDR3 sequences, approximately 12% of which occur a single time. About 0.5% of the sample belongs to the ten largest clones. Sequencing was carried out using blood, either unsorted or a sorted T cell fraction (not recorded which). Receptors originate from a male donor with ankylosing spondylitis.

This clonotype was seen only a few times. The chain is built from TRBV12-3 or TRBV12-4 and TRBJ2-3; TRBD1 aligns across 7 bases. The CDR3 is 16 amino acids. V gave up 4 bases and J gave up 2 bases; unmatched junction bases: 9. The CDR3 spells CASSSGQATITDTQYF. The CDR3 bases are TGTGCCAGCAGTTCTGGACAGGCAACCATCACAGATACGCAGTATTTT.

The chain has TRBV29-1 and TRBJ1-1, with TRBD1 matching over 9 bases. This CDR3 region has 14 residues. V lost 1 base, J lost 1 base, and 1 base stayed unmatched. From germline, CDR1 is SQVTM and CDR2 ANQGSEA. The CDR3 DNA reads TGCAGCGTTGAAGTGACAGGGGGGAACACTGAAGCTTTCTTT. Encoded protein: CSVEVTGGNTEAFF.

V usage is TRBV29-1 and J usage is TRBJ2-3; a weak D match, TRBD2 (6 bases). V was cut by 3 bases and J by 1 base, with 8 bases left in between. From germline, CDR1 is SQVTM and CDR2 ANQGSEA. The CDR3 runs 13 residues. The CDR3 DNA reads as TGCAGCGTTGATTCTAGCGGCACAGATACGCAGTATTTT. It translates to CSVDSSGTDTQYF.

The chain employs TRBV7-9 and TRBJ2-4, with unresolved D. Per the germline V gene, CDR1 is SEHNR and CDR2 is FQNEAQ (reference sequence). CDR3 length: 14 residues. The V and J ends lost 5 bases and 7 bases respectively, with 15 bases between them. CDR3 residues: CASSPRLSGNIQYF. In nucleotides, the CDR3 is TGTGCCAGCAGCCCCAGACTCTCTGGGAACATTCAGTACTTC.

The chain has TRBV2 and TRBJ2-1; 8 bases are a match to TRBD2. The CDR3 has 14 residues. Germline values: CDR1 SNHLY, CDR2 FYNNEI. J gave up 6 bases and V 7 bases, and 8 bases lay outside the gene matches. CDR3 region: CASTGGNRGNEQFF. The CDR3 bases are TGTGCCAGCACGGGGGGGAACCGAGGCAATGAGCAGTTCTTC.

In this sample, this clonotype turned up many times. CDR3 sequence (DNA): TGTGCTAGTGGTTTGGTCGTCGGGCCAGGCCACAATGAGCAGTTCTTC. It is translated as CASGLVVGPGHNEQFF. This chain joins TRBV12-5 and TRBJ2-1; the D is unclear. The germline V gene has CDR1 LGHNT and CDR2 FRNRAP. There are 16 residues in the CDR3. The V and J ends lost 0 bases and 5 bases respectively, with 14 bases between them.

This chain's CDR3 is CAWGGTVYGYTF. In nucleotides, the CDR3 is TGTGCCTGGGGCGGCACAGTCTATGGCTACACCTTC. V is TRBV28 and J is TRBJ1-2; D may be TRBD1 (5 bases). V was trimmed by 11 bases and J by 4 bases, leaving 14 bases between them. Germline-derived CDR1 and CDR2 are MDHEN and SYDVKM. CDR3 length equals 12 residues.

This clonotype has just a few counts. This chain joins TRBV20-1 and TRBJ2-1, with no clear D. The V end was cut by 7 bases, the J end by 8 bases, with 21 bases between. Looked up from germline, CDR1 is DFQATT and CDR2 is SNEGSKA (reference sequence). This CDR3 comprises 14 residues. The DNA of the CDR3 is TGCAGTGTCATGAGGCCACCGACCTTGGATGAGCAGTTCTTC. Its translation: CSVMRPPTLDEQFF.

Only a few counts were recorded for this clonotype. The rearrangement joins TRBV15 to TRBJ2-7, with 7 bases that match TRBD1. This CDR3 contains 14 residues. The V gene end was trimmed by 3 bases and the J gene end by 4 bases; junction bases not matched to a gene: 6. Germline-derived CDR1 and CDR2 are LNHNV and YYDKDF (reference sequence). CDR3 protein: CATSREQGVYEQYF. CDR3 DNA: TGTGCCACCAGCAGGGAGCAGGGGGTTTACGAGCAGTACTTC.

There are a few counts of this clonotype. CDR3 amino acids: CSARTSALSYNEQFF. The CDR3 coding sequence is TGCAGTGCTAGAACTAGCGCCCTCTCCTACAATGAGCAGTTCTTC. The chain carries TRBV20-1 and TRBJ2-1; 7 positions agree with TRBD2. Germline lookup yields CDR1 DFQATT and CDR2 SNEGSKA (reference sequence). The CDR3 is 15 amino acids. Trimming cost V 2 bases and J 0 bases; bases outside gene matches: 4.

This clonotype was seen a few times. The chain uses TRBV6-2 or TRBV6-3 and TRBJ2-3; D remains unclear. The germline CDR1 and CDR2 sequences are MNHEY and SVGEGT. The germline V and J ends were trimmed by 8 bases and 4 bases, with 10 bases remaining between them. This CDR3 contains 12 residues. The CDR3 here is CASRTPPDTQYF. The CDR3 DNA reads TGTGCCAGCCGCACCCCGCCAGATACGCAGTATTTT.

In its sample, this clonotype was seen a few times. The V gene is TRBV15, the J gene TRBJ2-2; possibly TRBD2 for D (5 bases). Germline CDR1 reads LNHNV; CDR2 reads YYDKDF (reference sequence). CDR3 length equals 13 residues. Trimming stripped 9 bases from V and 8 bases from J, with 16 bases between. CDR3 sequence reads: CATSARPGGELFF. For the CDR3, the DNA is TGTGCCACTTCGGCACGGCCGGGAGGGGAGCTGTTTTTT. Full variable domain (remainder filled in from reference TRBV15 and TRBJ2-2): DAMVIQNPRYQVTQFGKPVTLSCSQTLNHNVMYWYQQKSSQAPKLLFHYYDKDFNNEADTPDNFQSRRPNTSFCFLDIRSPGLGDTAMYLCATSARPGGELFFGEGSRLTVL.

This clonotype was picked up a small number of times. CDR3 in amino acids: CASSPITGLPPYEQYF. CDR3 nucleotides: TGTGCCAGCAGTCCAATTACAGGGCTTCCCCCCTACGAGCAGTACTTC. The rearrangement uses TRBV27 and TRBJ2-7, with D possibly matching TRBD1 (6 bases). V lost 5 bases, J lost 2 bases, and 19 bases lay in between. Germline V gene lookup returns CDR1 MNHEY and CDR2 SMNVEV (reference sequence). The CDR3 contains 16 residues.

The chain combines TRBV5-1 with TRBJ2-5; D gene uncertain. V dropped 0 bases and J dropped 2 bases, with 11 bases sitting between them. The CDR3 sequence is 15 residues long. Germline V lookup: CDR1 SGHRS, CDR2 YFSETQ. CDR3 residues: CASSLGYNLQETQYF. The CDR3 DNA follows: TGCGCCAGCAGCTTGGGGTACAACTTACAAGAGACCCAGTACTTC.

This clonotype was counted a few times. The rearrangement uses TRBV5-6 and TRBJ2-5; TRBD1 is a possible D gene (5 bases). CDR3 size: 16 residues. Trimming removed 4 bases from V and 8 bases from J, with 24 bases in between. Looked up from germline, CDR1 is SGHDT and CDR2 is YYEEEE. In DNA, the CDR3 is TGTGCCAGCAGCGACAGACTCAGCACCAATTTAGGCACCCAGTACTTC. Amino acids: CASSDRLSTNLGTQYF.

This clonotype was seen more than once but under ten times. This chain connects TRBV28 to TRBJ1-5, with TRBD1 identical over 8 bases. With 3 bases clipped from V and 5 bases from J, the junction kept 6 bases outside the gene matches. The germline V gene encodes CDR1 MDHEN and CDR2 SYDVKM. The CDR3 covers 15 residues. In nucleotides, the CDR3 is TGTGCCAGCAGTTTCCCCGGGACAGGCTATCAGCCCCAGCATTTT. This encodes CASSFPGTGYQPQHF.

This clonotype came up many times. The chain has TRBV29-1 and TRBJ2-1; unclear D gene. From germline, CDR1 is SQVTM and CDR2 ANQGSEA. This CDR3 is built from 12 residues. V lost 6 bases to trimming and J lost 4 bases, with 10 bases between them. CDR3 residues: CSVSDAYNEQFF. The CDR3 nucleotides are TGCAGCGTGAGCGACGCTTACAATGAGCAGTTCTTC.

J is TRBJ1-1 and V is TRBV6-1; D is unclear. The CDR3 covers 14 residues. V lost 7 bases to trimming and J lost 0 bases, with 12 bases between them. Germline V lookup: CDR1 MNHNS, CDR2 SASEGT. CDR3 nucleotide sequence: TGTGCCAGCAAGGCCCACCCAGTGAACACTGAAGCTTTCTTT. As protein: CASKAHPVNTEAFF.

This clonotype has at least ten counts. The J gene is TRBJ2-1, the V gene TRBV7-3; possibly TRBD2 for D (5 bases). V was trimmed by 3 bases and J by 0 bases, leaving 12 bases between them. Germline assignment: CDR1 SGHTA and CDR2 FQGTGA. The CDR3 contains 16 residues. CDR3 in DNA: TGTGCCAGCAGCTTGTCGCGGGCAAGCTCCTACAATGAGCAGTTCTTC. Translating it yields CASSLSRASSYNEQFF.

Ten or more counts support this clonotype. The chain carries TRBV7-3 and TRBJ2-1; D possibly matches TRBD1 or TRBD2 (5 bases each). Trimming took off 2 bases at V and 0 bases at J, with 8 bases between the two ends. Per the germline V gene, CDR1 is SGHTA and CDR2 is FQGTGA. The CDR3 is 15 residues long. Written as DNA, the CDR3 is TGTGCCAGCAGCTTATCGGGGCTCTCCTACAATGAGCAGTTCTTC. Translated: CASSLSGLSYNEQFF.

This clonotype has only a few counts. This chain uses TRBV5-4 with TRBJ1-2, with 9 bases identical to TRBD1. J was trimmed by 7 bases and V by 2 bases; bases with no gene match: 9. This CDR3 is 15 amino acids long. Germline V CDR1 and CDR2: SGHNT, YYREEE (reference sequence). The CDR3 DNA reads TGTGCCAGCAGCTTCTCTTTTGACAGGGGGAGTGGCTACACCTTC. Residues: CASSFSFDRGSGYTF.

This clonotype turned up a few times. This chain links TRBV4-2 with TRBJ2-5, with D possibly being TRBD2 (5 bases). CDR1 and CDR2 from the germline V gene are LGHNA and YNFKEQ. This CDR3 has 14 residues. Trimming took off 0 bases at V and 5 bases at J, with 10 bases between the two ends. The DNA for the CDR3 is TGTGCCAGCAGCCAAGAAGAGGGCAGGGAGACCCAGTACTTC. This gives the protein CASSQEEGRETQYF.

This clonotype was detected ten times or more. This chain joins TRBV7-6 and TRBJ2-7, with no clear D. Germline V lookup: CDR1 SGHVS, CDR2 FNYEAQ. The V end lost 0 bases, the J end lost 4 bases, and 7 bases lay between the germline ends. The length of the CDR3 is 13 residues. The CDR3 nucleotides read TGTGCCAGCAGCTTAGCTCCCACATACGAGCAGTACTTC. It codes for CASSLAPTYEQYF.

This clonotype was seen more than once but under ten times. The V gene is TRBV2, the J gene TRBJ2-2; 9 bases map to TRBD2. Germline trimming cut 2 bases from V and 4 bases from J; bases unmatched to any gene: 14. CDR3 length: 19 amino acids. Germline V gene sequence: CDR1 SNHLY, CDR2 FYNNEI. CDR3 DNA: TGTGCCAGCAGTGAATATTTGGGTCGAGCGGGGGGACGCACCGGGGAGCTGTTTTTT. Amino acid sequence: CASSEYLGRAGGRTGELFF.